This record looks at one T cell receptor beta chain sequence and its context. Its antigen is unknown. No much larger clonotype is one base removed from it; base qualities were not supplied. The germline V gene gives CDR1 as KGHSH and CDR2 as LQKENI. The V end loses 3 bases and the J end loses 0 bases, and a stretch of 5 bases separates them. The CDR3, from cysteine to phenylalanine, totals 14 residues. Of the read, only the CDR3 DNA is kept; its 42 bases are in frame from base 1. This entry is derived from a study of beta chain features in type 1 diabetes (dated by TCRdb to the late 2010s). Some background on the complete study: Patients and healthy donors did not differ in mean age, gender distribution, total cell number or subset yield. In the study, TCRB repertoires of sorted circulating CD4+ T cell subsets from recently diagnosed type 1 diabetes patients were compared with those of matched healthy donors. Naive and central memory subsets were obtained from all 30 or so donors, but regulatory and stem cell-like memory subsets were isolated from only 8 patients and roughly eight healthy donors. Across all samples, roughly 110,000,000 sorted cells were examined, and cell number per subset correlated strongly with RNA yield. Study-wide conclusions, independent of this receptor: Because the HLA sub-analyses included only small numbers of individuals, any influence of HLA type on TCRB rearrangement was left unresolved. Shorter templates might be favored by PCR, yet because patient and control samples were amplified and corrected together, any such skew would affect both groups equally. A moderate but significant shortening of TCRB CDR3 length was observed in type 1 diabetes patients in all four CD4+ subsets. Naive, central memory and regulatory TCRB repertoires appeared to be more similar among patients than among healthy donors. Sequencing cDNA rather than genomic DNA could over-represent highly expressing activated cells, although activation and CD3 levels did not differ between groups. At VDJ recombination sites, patients with type 1 diabetes made fewer insertions and deleted more nucleotides, a pattern implying thymic rearrangement abnormalities.

Each donor gave one peripheral blood draw, approximately 0.11 L on average, collected into heparinised tubes. Naive, central memory, regulatory and stem cell-like memory CD4+ T cells were sorted on a BD FACSAria II using a panel including CD45RO, CCR7, CD25, CD127, CD95 and CD27. Purity was above 98% for every sorted population. PBMCs were isolated right away by Lymphoprep density gradient centrifugation and were stained directly, without culture. So that batch effects would be minimized, each experiment stained and sorted samples in pairs, pairing one healthy donor with one patient. The entire isolated RNA was reverse transcribed using the High Capacity cDNA Reverse Transcription Kit, and thus expressed TCRB transcripts were sequenced. Deep immunoSEQ sequencing was performed on naive, central memory and regulatory T cell samples, with an average of roughly 3.3 million total reads per sample. Sorted cells were lysed in RLT buffer and RNA was extracted with DNase-treated RNeasy Micro or Mini kits, depending on cell number. Each cell subset was processed on its own to prevent cross-contamination, while patient and healthy donor samples were processed together. TCRB sequences were amplified from cDNA with the immunoSEQ multiplex PCR, producing 87-bp fragments spanning the CDR3 region. Sequencing of the amplicons was done on the Illumina HiSeq platform. The study's own analysis went as follows. PCR bias was computationally corrected using synthetic template baselines, reads within Hamming distance 2 were collapsed, and singletons that could not be merged were discarded. Reads were aligned to IMGT to assign V, D and J genes, CDR3 length, and insertions or deletions at six rearrangement sites. Within each subset, clonotype counts were normalized to sorted cell number, and only after that were true diversity and Gini coefficients computed with the tcR R package. The overlap coefficient, calculated on TCRB nucleotide sequences, was used to measure repertoire sharing. Out-of-frame TCRB sequences from naive cells were analyzed to stand in for the pre-selection repertoire. TCRdb re-hosts the immuneACCESS table, in-frame sequences only. Its copies lack some clones; in the studies checked, an unresolved V gene accounts for under half of them, and the cause for the rest is not known. That table is the source of V, J and clone size, and D and trimming were worked out from the DNA. A total of about 270,000 clones appear in this sample, 13% to 15% of them only once. In total, the top ten clones hold 0.025% to 0.03% of the sample.

Here the chain combines TRBV18 and TRBJ2-2; no confident D gene assignment can be made. The clonotype originates from a middle-aged woman in good health. Sequenced sample: naive CD4+ T cells from blood. The meaning of the sample's cell subset or site label: true naive CD4+ T cells. The DNA sequence reads TGTGCCAGCTCACCGGTAGCGAACACCGGGGAGCTGTTTTTT. Its translation reads: CASSPVANTGELFF.